This TCR beta chain was obtained from a study of shared clonotypes between healthy human individuals (dated by TCRdb to between 2020 and 2021). Notes on the research overall: A couple of women and a few men aged 18 to 49 years were included in the cohort. For each donor, CD4 naive and CD4 memory were each given three plates, CD8 naive was given two plates, and CD8 memory was given one plate. To estimate repertoire size and how much clonotype sharing occurs between individuals, the study deeply sequenced the blood TCR repertoires of about five healthy adults. Different laboratories and diverse techniques were used to prepare libraries and sequence TCR repertoires, to increase sequencing depth and limit assay-specific biases. Leukapheresis yielded between about 0.85 and 10 billion PBMCs per donor.

Using the deep immunoSEQ assay, TCR CDR3 regions were amplified from genomic DNA by multiplex PCR. Extracted genomic DNA from each cell subset was distributed evenly across all wells of several immunoSEQ 96-well plates, and each plate was treated as a replicate. For sorted subsets, roughly 200 ng of genomic DNA, equivalent to around 30,000 T cell genomes, went into each replicate PCR. Purified libraries were quantified with a Qubit 3.0 fluorometer, sized on a Bioanalyzer 2100, and re-quantified with the KAPA Library Quantification kit. Every immunoSEQ 96-well plate was sequenced on a dedicated single-read 150-cycle Illumina NextSeq 550 flow cell. The study's processing was this. Because only junctional sequences without quality scores were contained in the immunoSEQ output, filtering matching that applied to full-length reads could not be performed. Sequences were annotated with PyIR, a Python wrapper for IgBLAST v1.9, using IMGT germline references to assign V/J genes and CDR3. Reads were filtered out if the reads had weak V/J assignments (E-value above 1e-6), no CDR3, stop codons, out-of-frame junctions, or ambiguous translated residues. V3J clonotypes were defined as sequences sharing the same inferred V gene, J gene, and CDR3 amino acid sequence. To compute the percentage overlap between repertoires, the number of shared unique clonotypes was divided by the size of the smaller repertoire. Richness of each repertoire was evaluated using RTK rarefaction, the Chao1 estimator, and Recon v2.1 estimates of unobserved clonotypes. For all TCRbeta clonotypes obtained by the gDNA method from a few donors, generation probabilities were computed with OLGA. Imported from immuneACCESS, the table was reduced by TCRdb to in-frame sequences with V and J called. These copies leave out some clones; in studies compared against another copy, an unresolved V gene accounts for under half, and the cause of the remainder is not known. The D gene and trimming were derived from the DNA, and the V and J assignments and clone size from that table. Here the sample has fewer than 850,000 clones; 95% to 97% occur a single time. The leading ten clones occupy under 0.25% of the sample.

Trimming leaves V shorter by 6 bases and J shorter by 5 bases, with the junction holding 7 bases beyond the gene matches. The germline V gene (reference sequence) specifies SGHAT as CDR1 and FQDESV as CDR2. Including cysteine and phenylalanine, the CDR3 has 15 amino acids. This entry keeps only the CDR3 DNA: 45 bases, framed from base 1. CD8 naive samples consisted of CD45RO-negative cells that were positively selected for CCR7, yielding a CD45RA+CCR7+ population without TemRA cells. The donors were healthy, HIV-negative adults with no recently reported acute infections or vaccinations. Every donor was a Caucasian adult residing in Nashville, Tennessee, USA. Blood was collected by leukapheresis, and PBMCs were isolated by Ficoll-Histopaque density gradient centrifugation and then cryopreserved in liquid nitrogen vapor phase. Analytical flow cytometry was used to check the purity and quantity of every magnetically sorted T cell population. Each sorted fraction had its genomic DNA isolated and then quantified by UV absorbance on a Nanodrop 2000c.

Comments on this clone: Its antigen has not been determined. No much larger clone is present one base from it, and per-base qualities are unavailable.

Summary of the overall study and its limitations: Pairwise subsampling led to the expectation that sequencing depth would affect the degree of clonotype sharing among donors. Compared with non-shared clonotypes, the clonotypes found in all four sorted-subset donors had higher generation probabilities. Larger estimated clonotype richness was generally found for naive subsets than for memory subsets. Only blood was sampled, and tissue TCR repertoires likely differ from those in blood. Across a few donors, 4.5% to 6.5% of naive CD4, around 3.5% of naive CD8, under 2.5% of memory CD4, and 0.4% of memory CD8 clonotypes were shared. Even with the large sequencing depth, rarefaction of the sorted-subset datasets indicated that sequencing was incomplete. Because the study included only a small number of donors, the genetic and exposure-history diversity represented was limited.

Source material: naive CD8+ T cells sorted from blood. The cell subset or site label corresponds to: CD45RA+CCR7+. This chain joins TRBV11-1 to TRBJ2-3; 11 central nucleotides agree with TRBD2. This clonotype originated in a man aged 25 to 40 in good health. The CDR3 here reads CASRPLAGVLDTQYF. The DNA sequence is TGTGCCAGCAGACCACTAGCGGGAGTGCTAGATACGCAGTATTTT.